This T cell receptor beta chain was sequenced for a study of regulatory T cells in long-lasting Graves disease (dated by TCRdb to 2020 to 2022). A note on the overall study: Patients with newly diagnosed Graves' disease had been on antithyroid drugs for under 3 months. This study used TCR sequencing and RNA sequencing of peripheral blood to compare persistent Graves' disease patients against newly diagnosed Graves' disease patients. The study was registered as a clinical trial and conducted in China. TCR sequencing covered some 13 persistent and roughly 20 newly diagnosed Graves' disease patients, about 35 samples in total.

V trim: 1 base; J trim: 5 bases; unmatched bases: 3. The CDR3 runs 14 residues from the cysteine to the phenylalanine. Only CDR3 DNA is held: 42 bases, read in frame from base 1. The germline V gene (reference sequence) supplies CDR1 LGHDT and CDR2 YNNKEL. Receptors were amplified or captured by multiplex PCR. This sample was sequenced with an Illumina HiSeq 4000. TCR beta libraries were built with iRepertoire HTBI primers and Arm-PCR amplification of CDR3 regions. PCR products were gel purified before sequencing. As for the authors' bioinformatics: Gene usage analysis of CDR3 amino acid clonotypes relied on the 55 to 80 TRBV and 14 TRBJ segments identified across samples. COPE and FqMerger were used to merge filtered high-quality paired reads into contigs. BLAST was used to align contigs to the IMGT TRBV, TRBD and TRBJ reference genes, and CDR3 was defined following IMGT. Any clonotype with a frequency above 0.1% was classified as a highly expanded clone. Shannon entropy was used to measure repertoire diversity, and the Gini coefficient was used to measure V-J evenness. A clonotype found in more than one individual was treated as public. The raw public data were reprocessed by TCRdb itself: fastp quality trimming at Q25, MiXCR clonotype calling, in-frame beta chains only. For every CDR3 protein sequence, its rows merge into one entry that carries the most common genes and DNA. What appears here as the V and J calls and clone size reflects TCRdb's work, not the paper's. In all, the sample holds 400,000 to 500,000 distinct CDR3 sequences, and approximately 14% of those were seen once. The ten most abundant clones make up around a sixth of the sample.

This clonotype was detected many times. No antigen is known for it. Base qualities are not provided; no much larger clone lies one nucleotide away. In light of the paper, this sample's time point label describes: newly diagnosed GD, antithyroid drugs for less than 3 months. RNA was extracted from PBMCs in TRIzol for both TCR sequencing and RNA sequencing. Graves' disease was diagnosed according to American Thyroid Association guidelines. Patients for the study were recruited at an endocrinology department in Xi'an, China. Each patient gave 8.5 to 9.5 milliliters of peripheral blood, collected in an EDTA anticoagulant tube. Ficoll Paque Plus density gradient separation was used to isolate PBMCs, and no additional T cell sorting was done. RNA quality was checked with an Agilent 2100 Bioanalyzer and agarose gel, and concentration with a NanoDrop 2000. Results and caveats for the whole study, not just this receptor: Preferential use of TRBV28, TRBJ1-2 and TRBJ2-5 was observed in persistent disease, whereas TRBV20-1 and TRBJ2-1 were favored in newly diagnosed disease. Sequencing and analysis were restricted to the TCR beta chain. Because the primary lesion, thyroid tissue, could not be accessed, the study looked at peripheral blood alone. Compared with newly diagnosed patients, patients with persistent Graves' disease had lower TCR Shannon entropy and fewer highly expanded clones, which suggests clonal expansion. A larger number of public clonotypes was shared among persistent patients (fewer than 3,000) than among newly diagnosed patients (around 970). The authors acknowledged the small sample size as a limitation that may reduce accuracy.

A further study also used this sample, focusing on T cells in Graves' hyperthyroidism and ophthalmopathy. According to the second study: Graves' hyperthyroidism was defined as stable when no progression to ophthalmopathy occurred over 18 months of follow-up. Hyperthyroidism patients were newly diagnosed, had a disease duration of under 2 months, and were aged 18 to 65 years. Any patient with an uncontrolled infection, another autoimmune disease, pregnancy or lactation was excluded. Diagnoses were based on clinical symptoms, serum thyroxine and TRAb, thyroid ultrasound and orbital computed tomography. The TCR CDR3 was subjected to a first round of RT-PCR using the HTBI primer set and the Qiagen OneStep RT-PCR kit. Most expanded thyroid clonotypes (frequency above 0.001) were also detected in blood, a finding suggesting that blood repertoires may reflect thyroid immune responses. A model built on a 13 V-J signature distinguished ophthalmopathy from stable hyperthyroidism, reaching over 85% sensitivity and 81.08% specificity in cross-validation and 80%/75% in testing. In validation, the model predicted progression to ophthalmopathy with approximately 71% sensitivity and approximately 74% specificity, a median of 6.5 months before onset. A discovery cohort of about a hundred patients, fewer than 50 with Graves' ophthalmopathy and more than 55 with stable Graves' hyperthyroidism, was used to find distinguishing TCR V-J signatures. Whether ophthalmopathy could be predicted prospectively was tested in an independent validation cohort made up of about 18 hyperthyroidism patients plus 17 patients who later progressed to ophthalmopathy. The approximately 98 discovery patients were randomly divided into training and test sets at a 7:3 ratio. In roughly six Graves' hyperthyroidism patients, the study also compared T-cell repertoires from thyroid tissue with T-cell repertoires from blood. After sampling, hyperthyroidism patients received methimazole starting at 30 mg daily, and ophthalmopathy patients received high-dose intravenous methylprednisolone. A second multiplex PCR round built the libraries, followed by size selection and purification. Libraries were sequenced paired-end with 100 bp reads on an Illumina HiSeq2000. SOAPnuke was used to process the raw data, throwing out any read that contained adapters or uncalled bases, had a mean Phred below 15, or lacked an exact constant-primer or identifier match. High-quality paired reads were merged with COPE v1.2.5, and unique nucleotide sequences were defined as clonotypes. MiTCR v1.1 was used to align clonotypes to the IMGT TRBV, TRBD and TRBJ reference segments. The analysis was restricted to V-J combinations with a frequency above 0.0001, which together covered 99.2% of the repertoires. The TCS score was defined as the ratio of F50 (clonal expansion) to E x V (chaos), calculated using BLOSUM62-based TCRdist between CDR3 peptides within each V-J. Welch's t-statistics and random forest reduced some 510 V-J features to 13, which were used in a naive Bayes classifier (R e1071). No statistical method was used to fix the sample size in advance, and group allocation was not hidden from the investigators. According to the paper, TCR Vbeta CDR3 sequencing was carried out on about 140 peripheral blood samples, which came from 40 to 45 ophthalmopathy, around 75 hyperthyroidism and some 17 progressor patients.

This sample comprised peripheral blood mononuclear cells (PBMCs), obtained at new diagnosis, from a patient treated with antithyroid drugs. Recombination connected TRBV3-1 to TRBJ1-1, with 8 middle bases fitting TRBD1. The sequence came from a woman aged 45 to 65 with Graves disease. Donor details come from another sample of the same person, matched by shared clones. The DNA sequence follows: TGTGCCAGCAGCCAAGCCGGACAGGGAACTGAAGCTTTCTTT. This gives the protein CASSQAGQGTEAFF.